These 12 T cell receptor beta chains were sequenced from one sample in a study of cytomegalovirus exposure and HLA in healthy donors (dated by TCRdb to the late 2010s). Receptors were amplified or captured by the immunoSEQ multiplex PCR assay. TCRdb holds this immuneACCESS table with in-frame rearrangements only. Some clones are missing; in checked studies, unresolved V genes explain under half, and the rest has no known cause. The sample table shows roughly 140,000 clones, and roughly nine tenths are seen once. 0.6% to 0.8% of the sample lies in the top ten. Sequencing was performed on PBMCs. All receptors come from a man between 18 and 35 years old in good health and CMV-seronegative.

CDR3 sequence: CASSLGSGTGQNQPQHF. CDR3 DNA: TGTGCCAGCAGCTTAGGGTCCGGGACAGGGCAAAATCAGCCCCAGCATTTT. This chain links TRBV11-2 with TRBJ1-5; 9 nucleotides line up with TRBD1. The CDR3 is 17 amino acids. The V and J ends lost 1 base and 4 bases, in that order; junction bases with no gene match: 8. Per germline, CDR1 SGHAT and CDR2 FQNNGV.

The J gene is TRBJ2-7, the V gene TRBV9; 11 positions agree with TRBD1. J lost 5 bases, V lost 4 bases, and 11 bases had no gene match. The CDR3 loop spans 16 amino acids. Germline assignment: CDR1 SGDLS and CDR2 YYNGEE. For the CDR3, the DNA is TGTGCCAGCAGCACAACGGCGGGACAGGGGGGTCACGAGCAGTACTTC. Translation gives CASSTTAGQGGHEQYF.

This clone was seen only once. The genes are TRBV11-3 and TRBJ2-7; TRBD2 aligns across 7 bases. V was pared by 2 bases and J by 0 bases, with 10 bases of the junction left unmatched. Germline lookup yields CDR1 SGHNT and CDR2 YENEEA. This CDR3 contains 17 residues. The CDR3 protein is CASSLRKTSPSSYEQYV. CDR3 bases: TGTGCCAGCAGCTTAAGAAAGACTAGCCCGAGCTCCTACGAGCAGTACGTC.

The rearrangement links TRBV4-1 to TRBJ2-3, with TRBD2 matching over 9 bases. Looked up from germline, CDR1 is MGHRA and CDR2 is YSYEKL. Germline trimming cut 0 bases from V and 6 bases from J; bases unmatched to any gene: 13. The CDR3 is 18 amino acids. The CDR3 reads CASSQDGGGGRAWDTQYF. In nucleotides, the CDR3 is TGCGCCAGCAGCCAAGACGGCGGGGGCGGGAGGGCCTGGGATACGCAGTATTTT.

The V call is TRBV5-4, the J call TRBJ2-1, with D maybe TRBD1 (5 bases). The ends were cut back, 4 bases at V and 1 base at J, with 18 bases in the middle. CDR3 length: 17 amino acids. CDR1 is SGHNT, CDR2 YYREEE, per germline (reference sequence). The CDR3 coding sequence is TGTGCCAGCAGCCCAAGGGGCAGCGCCGTGTCCTACAATGAGCAGTTCTTC. This sequence encodes CASSPRGSAVSYNEQFF.

The rearrangement uses TRBV19 and TRBJ1-1; 11 bases agree with TRBD1. Germline assignment: CDR1 LNHDA and CDR2 SQIVND (reference sequence). V gave up 3 bases and J gave up 11 bases; unmatched junction bases: 8. CDR3 length equals 14 residues. CDR3 nucleotides: TGTGCCAGTAGTATGGGACAGGGGGTGTCGACGGCTTTCTTT. This gives the protein CASSMGQGVSTAFF.

This chain joins TRBV4-1 and TRBJ2-4; possibly TRBD1 for D (6 bases). V dropped 1 base and J dropped 3 bases, with 16 bases sitting between them. CDR1 is MGHRA and CDR2 is YSYEKL in the germline V gene. The CDR3 runs to 17 residues. The CDR3 bases are TGCGCCAGCAGCCAAGCCCGGGACACAGACCTCAAAAACATTCAGTACTTC. Amino acids: CASSQARDTDLKNIQYF.

V gene TRBV4-1 combines with J gene TRBJ2-1; no definite D call. The CDR3 length is 12 residues. In germline, CDR1 is MGHRA, CDR2 YSYEKL. Trimming removed 3 bases from V and 6 bases from J, with 6 bases in between. The CDR3 nucleotides read TGCGCCAGCAGCCAGAGCCCCAATGAGCAGTTCTTC. Its translation: CASSQSPNEQFF.

The chain carries TRBV2 and TRBJ1-2, with 7 bases lining up with TRBD1. The CDR3 is 13 amino acids. V shed 10 bases and J 7 bases; nucleotides not matched to a gene: 12. Germline V gives CDR1 SNHLY, CDR2 FYNNEI. CDR3 nucleotides: TGTGCCACCAATTTCGACAGGGTCGTTGGCTACACCTTC. It specifies CATNFDRVVGYTF.

This clone turned up a few times. This chain links TRBV30 with TRBJ1-1; D is uncertain. Trimming pared 2 bases from V and 0 bases from J, leaving 13 bases between. The germline CDR1 and CDR2 sequences are GTSNPN and SVGIG (reference sequence). The CDR3 covers 15 residues. CDR3 sequence: CAWSPLDKLNTEAFF. CDR3 in DNA: TGTGCCTGGAGTCCCCTCGACAAGTTGAACACTGAAGCTTTCTTT. Using reference TRBV30 and TRBJ1-1 for the parts outside the CDR3, the full variable domain is SQTIHQWPATLVQPVGSPLSLECTVEGTSNPNLYWYRQAAGRGLQLLFYSVGIGQISSEVPQNLSASRPQDRQFILSSKKLLLSDSGFYLCAWSPLDKLNTEAFFGQGTRLTVV.

V and J are TRBV6-6 and TRBJ1-4, with 7 bases fitting TRBD1. The germline gives CDR1 MNHNY, CDR2 SVGAGI (reference sequence). The V and J ends lost 4 bases and 4 bases, in that order; junction bases with no gene match: 9. CDR3 length: 16 residues. The CDR3 spells CASSSRRDSYNEKLFF. The CDR3 region has the DNA TGTGCCAGCAGTTCCCGACGGGACAGCTATAATGAAAAACTGTTTTTT.

The chain joins TRBV6-1 to TRBJ1-4; possibly TRBD1 for D (5 bases). The CDR3 extends over 12 amino acids. Looked up from germline, CDR1 is MNHNS and CDR2 is SASEGT. V lost 6 bases, J lost 8 bases, and 10 bases lay in between. The CDR3 loop is CASSPKGEKLFF. The DNA of the CDR3 is TGTGCCAGCAGCCCAAAGGGGGAAAAACTGTTTTTT.